This T cell receptor beta chain stems from a study of control samples from healthy donors and cancer patients. Generated by immunoSEQ multiplex PCR, the TCRdb table keeps only in-frame clones and is missing some. The profile shows just over 150,000 clones, 85% to 95% of them singletons. The sequence was obtained from a man in his fifties in good health. Input material: blood.

CDR3 sequence: CASSYVRDSVTYEQYF. Written as DNA, the CDR3 is TGTGCCAGCAGTTACGTCCGGGACAGTGTAACCTACGAGCAGTACTTC. This chain connects TRBV6-5 to TRBJ2-7; 7 nucleotides align to TRBD1. CDR3 length equals 16 residues. Germline V gene sequence: CDR1 MNHEY, CDR2 SVGAGI. V shed 2 bases and J 2 bases; nucleotides not matched to a gene: 9.